This TCR beta chain comes out of a study of T cells in localized non-small cell lung cancer. Study-wide findings and caveats: An association was observed between higher blood T cell density and longer overall survival.

This CDR3 comprises 15 residues. Trimming took 0 bases from V and 10 from J, leaving 15 bases between them. The V gene's germline CDR1 is MNHEY and CDR2 SVGAGI. Measured with immunoSEQ multiplex PCR; TCRdb has only the in-frame clones, and not every one. The sample carries about 52,000 clones, around nine tenths recorded once. Concerning this clone itself: The antigen is undetermined.

The chain recombines TRBV6-5 with TRBJ1-4, with D tentatively TRBD1 (5 bases). The specimen comprised PBMCs, sampled before any cancer treatment. The receptor was derived from a female donor with stage II lung adenocarcinoma. In DNA, the CDR3 is TGTGCCAGCAGTTACTCCGAGGGACGGATGGCAAAACTGTTTTTT. Translating it yields CASSYSEGRMAKLFF.